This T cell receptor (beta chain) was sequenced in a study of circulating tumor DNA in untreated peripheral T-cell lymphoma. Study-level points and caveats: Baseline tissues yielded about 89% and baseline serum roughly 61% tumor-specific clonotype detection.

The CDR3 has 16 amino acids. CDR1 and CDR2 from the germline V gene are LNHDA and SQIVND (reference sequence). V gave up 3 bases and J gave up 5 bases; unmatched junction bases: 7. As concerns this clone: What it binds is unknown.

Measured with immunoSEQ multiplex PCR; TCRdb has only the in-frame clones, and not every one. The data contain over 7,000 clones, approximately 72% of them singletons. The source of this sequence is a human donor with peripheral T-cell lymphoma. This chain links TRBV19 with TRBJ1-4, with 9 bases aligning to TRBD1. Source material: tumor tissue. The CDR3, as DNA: TGTGCCAGTAGTATCCCGGGACAGGGACTGAATGAAAAACTGTTTTTT. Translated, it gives CASSIPGQGLNEKLFF.